This T cell receptor beta chain is from a study of T cell responses to AZD1222 COVID-19 vaccine. Whole-study context: Whether given at about 4 or about 12 weeks, second doses were pooled. Study-level results: Spike-specific TCR breadth rose after two AZD1222 doses, and depth rose as well. Targeting of unmutated variant regions was reportedly seen in nearly half of spike-specific TCRs.

This clone was detected only once. The antigen remains unidentified. Profiling relied on immunoSEQ multiplex PCR, and the TCRdb table lists in-frame clones only, not all of them. Here the sample spans roughly 170,000 clones, roughly nine tenths being singletons. Germline V gene data show CDR1 as SGHTA and CDR2 as FQGTGA. The J segment lost 4 bases and the V segment lost 1 base, leaving 4 bases of the junction unmatched. The CDR3 is 15 amino acids. The receptor was derived from an adult in good health. This chain joins TRBV7-3 and TRBJ2-1; 7 positions match TRBD2. Source: peripheral blood, taken on day 0 of AZD1222 vaccination. The CDR3 spells CASSLRGGSYNEQFF. As DNA, the CDR3 is TGTGCCAGCAGCTTAAGGGGCGGGAGTTACAATGAGCAGTTCTTC.